The sample holds one count of the clone carrying this TCR beta chain. Profiling relied on immunoSEQ multiplex PCR, and the TCRdb table lists in-frame clones only, not all of them. Of about 90,000 clones listed, around nine tenths were seen once; the top ten hold 0.95% to 1.5%. This sample is drawn from a study of blood T cell repertoires in COVID-19. Per germline, CDR1 MNHEY and CDR2 SMNVEV (reference sequence). The CDR3 runs to 15 residues. Trimming stripped 0 bases from V and 0 bases from J, with 8 bases between. The chain links TRBV27 to TRBJ1-2; a weak D match, TRBD1 (5 bases). The sample was peripheral blood. The TCR was taken from an elderly man with active or convalescent COVID-19. The CDR3 loop reads CASSLSPQANYGYTF. CDR3 DNA: TGTGCCAGCAGTTTATCTCCACAGGCTAACTATGGCTACACCTTC.